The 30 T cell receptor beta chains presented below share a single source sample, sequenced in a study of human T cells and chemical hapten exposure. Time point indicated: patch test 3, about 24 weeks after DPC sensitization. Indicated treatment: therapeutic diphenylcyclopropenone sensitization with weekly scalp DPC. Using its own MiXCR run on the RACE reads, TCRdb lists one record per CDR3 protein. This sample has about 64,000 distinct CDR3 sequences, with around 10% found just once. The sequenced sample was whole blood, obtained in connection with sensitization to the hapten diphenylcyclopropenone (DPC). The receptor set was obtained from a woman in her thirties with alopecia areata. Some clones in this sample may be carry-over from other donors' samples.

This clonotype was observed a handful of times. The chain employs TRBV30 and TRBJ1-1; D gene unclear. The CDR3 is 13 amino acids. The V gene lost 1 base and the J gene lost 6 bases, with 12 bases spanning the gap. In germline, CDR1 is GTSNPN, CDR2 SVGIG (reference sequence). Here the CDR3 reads CAWSALGMAEAFF. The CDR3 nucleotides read TGTGCCTGGAGTGCTCTGGGAATGGCTGAAGCTTTCTTT.

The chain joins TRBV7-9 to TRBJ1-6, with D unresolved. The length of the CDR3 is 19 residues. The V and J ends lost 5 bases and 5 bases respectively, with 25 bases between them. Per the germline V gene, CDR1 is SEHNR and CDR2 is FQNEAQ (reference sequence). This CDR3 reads CASSPWNLNRGRDNSPLHF. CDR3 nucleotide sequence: TGTGCCAGCAGCCCTTGGAACCTCAATCGGGGAAGAGATAATTCACCCCTCCACTTT.

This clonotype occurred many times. CDR3 region: CASSDGSNTGELFF. The CDR3 DNA reads TGTGCCAGCAGTGACGGATCGAACACCGGGGAGCTGTTTTTT. The chain carries TRBV6-1 and TRBJ2-2, with no clear D. Germline V CDR1 and CDR2: MNHNS, SASEGT. The CDR3 runs to 14 residues. Trimming removed 3 bases from V and 0 bases from J, with 5 bases in between.

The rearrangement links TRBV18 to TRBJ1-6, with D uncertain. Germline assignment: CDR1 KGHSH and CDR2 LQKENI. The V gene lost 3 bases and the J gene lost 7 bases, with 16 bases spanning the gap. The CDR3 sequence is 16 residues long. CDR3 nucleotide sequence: TGTGCCAGCTCACCGAGGGCAGAGGTCTCAAATTCACCCCTCCACTTT. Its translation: CASSPRAEVSNSPLHF.

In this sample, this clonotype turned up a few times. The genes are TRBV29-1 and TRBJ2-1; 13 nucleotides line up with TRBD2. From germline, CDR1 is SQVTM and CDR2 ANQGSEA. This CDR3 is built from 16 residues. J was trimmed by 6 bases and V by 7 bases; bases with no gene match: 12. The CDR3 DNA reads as TGCAGCGCTGCTAAAGGACTAGCGGGAGTGGGCAATGAGCAGTTCTTC. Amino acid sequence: CSAAKGLAGVGNEQFF.

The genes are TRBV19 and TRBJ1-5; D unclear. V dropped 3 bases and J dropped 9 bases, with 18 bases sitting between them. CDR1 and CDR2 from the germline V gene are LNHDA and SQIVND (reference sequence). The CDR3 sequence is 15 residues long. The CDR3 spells CASSILTQTIWPQHF. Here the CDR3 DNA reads TGTGCCAGTAGTATCCTGACACAAACCATTTGGCCCCAGCATTTT.

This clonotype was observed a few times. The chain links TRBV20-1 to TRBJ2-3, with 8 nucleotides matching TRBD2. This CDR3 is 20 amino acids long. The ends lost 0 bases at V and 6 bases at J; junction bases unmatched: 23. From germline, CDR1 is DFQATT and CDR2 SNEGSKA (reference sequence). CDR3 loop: CSARDQTGGPTRTFWDTQYF. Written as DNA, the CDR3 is TGCAGTGCTAGAGATCAAACGGGAGGGCCGACTAGAACATTCTGGGATACGCAGTATTTT.

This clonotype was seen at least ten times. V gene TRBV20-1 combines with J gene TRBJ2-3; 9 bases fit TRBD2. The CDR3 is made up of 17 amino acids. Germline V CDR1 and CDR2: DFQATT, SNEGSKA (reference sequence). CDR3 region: CRTGTGAGGPSTDTQYF. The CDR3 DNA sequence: TGCCGGACGGGAACCGGGGCGGGAGGGCCTAGCACAGATACGCAGTATTTT.

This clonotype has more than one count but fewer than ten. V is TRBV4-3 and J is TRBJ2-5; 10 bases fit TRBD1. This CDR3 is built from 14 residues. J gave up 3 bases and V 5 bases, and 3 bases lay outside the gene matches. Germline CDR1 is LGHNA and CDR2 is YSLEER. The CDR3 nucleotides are TGCGCCAGCAGCGTGGGACAGGGGAAAGAGACCCAGTACTTC. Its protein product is CASSVGQGKETQYF.

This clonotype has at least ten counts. The CDR3 region is CASSLGLSSYNEQFF. CDR3 DNA: TGTGCCAGCAGTTTAGGACTTAGCTCCTACAATGAGCAGTTCTTC. This chain links TRBV12-3 or TRBV12-4 with TRBJ2-1, with D uncertain. With 1 base removed from V and 0 bases from J, the gap between germline ends came to 7 bases. CDR3 length equals 15 residues.

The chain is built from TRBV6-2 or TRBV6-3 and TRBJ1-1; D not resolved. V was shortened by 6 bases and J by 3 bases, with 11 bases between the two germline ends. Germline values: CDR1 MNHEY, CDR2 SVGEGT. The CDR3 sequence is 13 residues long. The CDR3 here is CASRQRRDTEAFF. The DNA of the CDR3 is TGTGCCAGCAGACAGCGACGGGACACTGAAGCTTTCTTT.

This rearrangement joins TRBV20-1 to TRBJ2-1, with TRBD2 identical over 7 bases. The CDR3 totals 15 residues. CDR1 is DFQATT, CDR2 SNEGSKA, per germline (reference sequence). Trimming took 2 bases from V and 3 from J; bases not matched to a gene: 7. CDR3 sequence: CSARKSGARYNEQFF. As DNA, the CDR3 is TGCAGTGCTAGAAAGAGCGGGGCCCGCTACAATGAGCAGTTCTTC.

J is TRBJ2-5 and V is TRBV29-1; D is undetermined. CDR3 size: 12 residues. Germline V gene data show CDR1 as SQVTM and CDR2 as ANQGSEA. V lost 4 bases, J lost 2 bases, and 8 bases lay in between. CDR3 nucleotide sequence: TGCAGCGTTGTAGCCGTTCAAGAGACCCAGTACTTC. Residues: CSVVAVQETQYF. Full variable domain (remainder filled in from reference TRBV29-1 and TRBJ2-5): SAVISQKPSRDICQRGTSLTIQCQVDSQVTMMFWYRQQPGQSLTLIATANQGSEATYESGFVIDKFPISRPNLTFSTLTVSNMSPEDSSIYLCSVVAVQETQYFGPGTRLLVL.

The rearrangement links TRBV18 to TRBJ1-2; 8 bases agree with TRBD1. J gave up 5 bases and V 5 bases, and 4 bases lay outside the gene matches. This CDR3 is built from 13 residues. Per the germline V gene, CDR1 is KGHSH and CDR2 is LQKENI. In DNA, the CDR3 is TGTGCCAGCTCATCACAGGGGGAGTATGGCTACACCTTC. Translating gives CASSSQGEYGYTF.

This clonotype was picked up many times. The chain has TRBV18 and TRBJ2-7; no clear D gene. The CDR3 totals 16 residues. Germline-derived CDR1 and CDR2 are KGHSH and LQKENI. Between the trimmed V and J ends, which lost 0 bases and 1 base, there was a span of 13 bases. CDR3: CASSPPAPSRSYEQYF. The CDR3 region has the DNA TGTGCCAGCTCACCACCGGCCCCCAGCCGATCCTACGAGCAGTACTTC.

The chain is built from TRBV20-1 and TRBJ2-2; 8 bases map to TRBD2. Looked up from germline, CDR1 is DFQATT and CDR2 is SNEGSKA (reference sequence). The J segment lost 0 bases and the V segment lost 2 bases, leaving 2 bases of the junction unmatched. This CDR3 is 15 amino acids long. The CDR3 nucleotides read TGCAGTGCTAGAAAGGGACTAGCGAACACCGGGGAGCTGTTTTTT. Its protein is CSARKGLANTGELFF.

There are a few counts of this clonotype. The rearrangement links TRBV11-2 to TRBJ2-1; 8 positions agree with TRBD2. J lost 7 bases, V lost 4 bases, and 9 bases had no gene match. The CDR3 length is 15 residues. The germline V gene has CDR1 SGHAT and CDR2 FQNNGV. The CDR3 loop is CASSWGGAGDNEQFF. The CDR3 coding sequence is TGTGCCAGCAGCTGGGGTGGAGCGGGAGATAATGAGCAGTTCTTC.

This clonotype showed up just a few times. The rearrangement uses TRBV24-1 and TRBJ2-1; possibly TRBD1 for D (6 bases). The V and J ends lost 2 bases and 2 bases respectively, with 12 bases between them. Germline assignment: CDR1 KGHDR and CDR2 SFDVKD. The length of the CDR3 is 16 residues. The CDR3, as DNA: TGTGCCACCAGTGATTCTCTTGGGGGCCCCTACAATGAGCAGTTCTTC. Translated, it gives CATSDSLGGPYNEQFF.

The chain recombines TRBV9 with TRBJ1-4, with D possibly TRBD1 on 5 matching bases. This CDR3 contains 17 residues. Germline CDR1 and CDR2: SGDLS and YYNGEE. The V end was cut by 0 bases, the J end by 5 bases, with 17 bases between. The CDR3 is CASSVEPQGPLNEKLFF. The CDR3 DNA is TGTGCCAGCAGCGTAGAGCCTCAGGGACCTCTAAATGAAAAACTGTTTTTT.

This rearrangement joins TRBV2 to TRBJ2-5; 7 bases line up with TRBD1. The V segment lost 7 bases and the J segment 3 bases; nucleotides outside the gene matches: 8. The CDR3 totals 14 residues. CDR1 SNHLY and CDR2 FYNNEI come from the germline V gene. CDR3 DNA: TGTGCCAGCATCCGACAGGGCTGGGAAGAGACCCAGTACTTC. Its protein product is CASIRQGWEETQYF.

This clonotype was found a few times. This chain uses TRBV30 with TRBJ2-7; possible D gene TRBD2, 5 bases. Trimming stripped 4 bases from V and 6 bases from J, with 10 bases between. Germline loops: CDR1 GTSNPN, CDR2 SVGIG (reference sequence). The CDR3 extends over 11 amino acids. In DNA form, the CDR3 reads TGTGCCTGGACTAGAGGGCGCGAGCAGTACTTC. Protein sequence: CAWTRGREQYF.

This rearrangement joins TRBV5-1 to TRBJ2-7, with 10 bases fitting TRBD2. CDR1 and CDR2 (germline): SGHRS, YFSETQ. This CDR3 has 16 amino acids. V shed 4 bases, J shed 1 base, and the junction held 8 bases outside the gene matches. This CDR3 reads CASSVSVAGGSYEQYF. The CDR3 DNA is TGCGCCAGCAGCGTTTCCGTAGCGGGAGGATCCTACGAGCAGTACTTC.

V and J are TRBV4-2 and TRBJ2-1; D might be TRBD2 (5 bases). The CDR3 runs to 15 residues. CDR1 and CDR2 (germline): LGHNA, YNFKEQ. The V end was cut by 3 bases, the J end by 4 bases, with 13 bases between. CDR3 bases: TGTGCCAGCAGCCATCGACGGACTGGATACAATGAGCAGTTCTTC. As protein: CASSHRRTGYNEQFF.

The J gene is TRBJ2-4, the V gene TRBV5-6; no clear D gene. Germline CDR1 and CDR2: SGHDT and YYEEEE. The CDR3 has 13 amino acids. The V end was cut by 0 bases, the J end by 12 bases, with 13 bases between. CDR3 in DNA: TGTGCCAGCAGCTTGGATACCGGCCGGCCTCAGTACTTC. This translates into CASSLDTGRPQYF.

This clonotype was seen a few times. The CDR3 is CSVVQGAGGYEQYF. As DNA, the CDR3 is TGCAGCGTCGTACAGGGGGCAGGGGGATACGAGCAGTACTTC. The genes are TRBV29-1 and TRBJ2-7; 9 nucleotides align to TRBD1. Germline lookup yields CDR1 SQVTM and CDR2 ANQGSEA. This CDR3 spans 14 amino acids. V lost 6 bases to trimming and J lost 4 bases; unmatched junction nucleotides: 10.

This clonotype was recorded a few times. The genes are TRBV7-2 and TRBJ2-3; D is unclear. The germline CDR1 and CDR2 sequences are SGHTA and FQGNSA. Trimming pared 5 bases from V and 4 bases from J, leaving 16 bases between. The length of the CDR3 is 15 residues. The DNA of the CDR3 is TGTGCCAGCAGCCTACTTTTAGGCGGTCCAGATACGCAGTATTTT. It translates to CASSLLLGGPDTQYF.

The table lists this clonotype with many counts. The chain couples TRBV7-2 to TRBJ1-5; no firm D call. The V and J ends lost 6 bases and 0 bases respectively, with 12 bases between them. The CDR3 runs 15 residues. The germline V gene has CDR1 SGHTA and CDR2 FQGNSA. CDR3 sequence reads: CASSRGLGSNQPQHF. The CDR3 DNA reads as TGTGCCAGCAGTCGCGGCTTGGGTAGCAATCAGCCCCAGCATTTT.

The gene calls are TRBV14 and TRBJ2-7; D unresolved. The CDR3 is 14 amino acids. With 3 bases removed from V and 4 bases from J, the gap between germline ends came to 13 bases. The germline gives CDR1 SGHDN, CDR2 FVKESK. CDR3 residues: CASSQELVSYEQYF. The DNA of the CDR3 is TGTGCCAGCAGCCAGGAGCTAGTATCATACGAGCAGTACTTC. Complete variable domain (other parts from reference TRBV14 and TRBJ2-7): EAGVTQFPSHSVIEKGQTVTLRCDPISGHDNLYWYRRVMGKEIKFLLHFVKESKQDESGMPNNRFLAERTGGTYSTLKVQPAELEDSGVYFCASSQELVSYEQYFGPGTRLTVT.

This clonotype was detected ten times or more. The CDR3 here is CASETGGQPQHF. DNA of the CDR3: TGTGCCAGCGAGACAGGGGGTCAGCCCCAGCATTTT. This chain connects TRBV6-2 or TRBV6-3 to TRBJ1-5; 9 nucleotides line up with TRBD1. The germline V gene has CDR1 MNHEY and CDR2 SVGEGT. V trimming: 8 bases; J trimming: 6 bases; junction bases outside the gene matches: 2. The CDR3 runs 12 residues.

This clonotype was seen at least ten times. The CDR3 loop reads CASSPLVKSGELFF. CDR3 DNA sequence: TGTGCCAGCAGTCCTCTAGTTAAAAGCGGGGAGCTGTTTTTT. The chain carries TRBV6-2 or TRBV6-3 and TRBJ2-2, with no clear D. The ends were cut back, 5 bases at V and 7 bases at J, with 14 bases in the middle. This CDR3 region has 14 residues. Per germline, CDR1 MNHEY and CDR2 SVGEGT.